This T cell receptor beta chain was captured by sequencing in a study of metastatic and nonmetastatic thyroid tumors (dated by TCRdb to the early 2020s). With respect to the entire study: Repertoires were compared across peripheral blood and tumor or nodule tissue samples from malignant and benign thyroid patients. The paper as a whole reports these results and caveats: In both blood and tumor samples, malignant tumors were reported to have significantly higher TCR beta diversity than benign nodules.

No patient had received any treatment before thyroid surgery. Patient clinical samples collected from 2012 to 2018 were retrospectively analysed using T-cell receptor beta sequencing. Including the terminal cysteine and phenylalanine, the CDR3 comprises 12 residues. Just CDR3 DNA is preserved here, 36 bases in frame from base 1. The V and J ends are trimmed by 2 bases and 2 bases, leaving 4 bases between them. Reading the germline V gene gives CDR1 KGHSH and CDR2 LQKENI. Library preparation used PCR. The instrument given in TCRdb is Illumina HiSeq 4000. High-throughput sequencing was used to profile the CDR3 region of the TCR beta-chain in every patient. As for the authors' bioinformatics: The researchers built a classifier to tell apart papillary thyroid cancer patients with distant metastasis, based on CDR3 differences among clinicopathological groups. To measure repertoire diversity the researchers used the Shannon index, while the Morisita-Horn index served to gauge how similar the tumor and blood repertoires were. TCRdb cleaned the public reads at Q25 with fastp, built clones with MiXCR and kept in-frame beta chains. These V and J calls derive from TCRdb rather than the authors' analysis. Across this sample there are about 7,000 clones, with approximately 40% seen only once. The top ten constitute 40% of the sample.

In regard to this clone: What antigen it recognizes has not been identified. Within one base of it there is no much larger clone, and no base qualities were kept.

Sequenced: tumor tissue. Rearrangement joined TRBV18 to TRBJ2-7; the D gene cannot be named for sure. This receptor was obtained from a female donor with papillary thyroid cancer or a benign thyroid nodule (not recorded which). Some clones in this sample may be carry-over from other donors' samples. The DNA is TGTGCCAGCTCACCATCCCCCTACGAGCAGTACTTC. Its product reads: CASSPSPYEQYF.